This T cell receptor (beta chain) derives from a study of beta chain features in type 1 diabetes. This clone was detected only a few times. Its antigen is unknown. One end of the junction varies from germline; a read error may be responsible. Since all of the isolated RNA was reverse transcribed, expressed TCRB transcripts were what got sequenced. Produced via immunoSEQ multiplex PCR; TCRdb's table is partial and in-frame only. The sample lists roughly 160,000 clones; around 8.6% were seen once. Study-wide points: Within each of all four CD4+ subsets, Type 1 diabetes patients had TCRB CDR3s that were moderately but significantly shorter. VDJ junctions from patients with type 1 diabetes contained fewer insertions and more deletions.

The source of this sequence is a woman between 18 and 29 years old with type 1 diabetes. The sequencing sample was made of central memory CD4+ T cells from blood.

The CDR3 spells CASSQGGGAPYEQYF. CDR3 sequence (DNA): TGTGCCAGCAGTCAAGGAGGGGGGGCGCCCTACGAGCAGTACTTC. The chain joins TRBV4-2 to TRBJ2-7; D possibly corresponds to TRBD2 (7 bases). CDR3 length: 15 amino acids. CDR1 is LGHNA, CDR2 YNFKEQ, per germline.